These 10 T cell receptor beta chains originate from one sample sequenced in a study of post-analysis software for immune sequencing data. Unique-molecular-identifier-tagged TCR beta cDNA libraries were used. TCRdb re-analysed the PCR reads in MiXCR, keeping a single row per CDR3 protein. The profile shows hundreds of thousands of distinct CDR3 sequences, around 40% of them singletons. Antigens for these TCRs are unknown. Study-wide results and caveats: Comparison of patients with controls showed four or five TRBV segments more frequent in patients, TRBV5-6, TRBV5-1 and TRBV20-1 among them.

Material: blood. The origin of the receptors is a girl aged 5 to 17 with multiple sclerosis.

This clonotype was counted only a few times. This chain links TRBV7-9 with TRBJ2-5; D may be TRBD2 (5 bases). The CDR3 has 14 residues. Trimming pared 3 bases from V and 1 base from J, leaving 9 bases between. Germline loops: CDR1 SEHNR, CDR2 FQNEAQ (reference sequence). The CDR3 loop reads CASSFPAGQETQYF. The CDR3 DNA sequence: TGTGCCAGCAGCTTCCCCGCGGGCCAAGAGACCCAGTACTTC.

V is TRBV20-1 and J is TRBJ2-1; 16 nucleotides line up with TRBD2. The CDR3 totals 15 residues. Per the germline V gene, CDR1 is DFQATT and CDR2 is SNEGSKA (reference sequence). J was trimmed by 6 bases and V by 5 bases; bases with no gene match: 4. CDR3 loop: CSAGTSGRAFNEQFF. In nucleotides, the CDR3 is TGCAGTGCTGGGACTAGCGGGAGGGCGTTCAATGAGCAGTTCTTC.

This clonotype occurred a few times. The gene calls are TRBV20-1 and TRBJ2-3; 7 positions match TRBD2. J lost 4 bases, V lost 0 bases, and 7 bases had no gene match. Germline CDR1 and CDR2: DFQATT and SNEGSKA (reference sequence). The CDR3 consists of 15 residues. In DNA, the CDR3 is TGCAGTGCTAGAGATCCCCAGACTAGCCCAGATACGCAGTATTTT. It translates to CSARDPQTSPDTQYF.

The chain employs TRBV7-3 and TRBJ2-3; TRBD2 matches at 12 bases. Germline values: CDR1 SGHTA, CDR2 FQGTGA. CDR3 length equals 16 residues. Trimming at V came to 5 bases and at J to 1 base, leaving 4 bases not matched to a gene. The CDR3 nucleotides are TGTGCCAGCAGCCAGACTAGCGGGAGTGGCACAGATACGCAGTATTTT. This translates into CASSQTSGSGTDTQYF.

The CDR3 spells CSASPSAYEQYF. Here the CDR3 DNA reads TGCAGTGCTAGCCCGAGCGCCTACGAGCAGTACTTC. The V call is TRBV20-1, the J call TRBJ2-7, with D unresolved. CDR1 DFQATT and CDR2 SNEGSKA come from the germline V gene (reference sequence). V was shortened by 3 bases and J by 2 bases, with 8 bases between the two germline ends. The CDR3 runs 12 residues.

This chain uses TRBV6-2 or TRBV6-3 with TRBJ2-1, with D uncertain. The germline V gene encodes CDR1 MNHEY and CDR2 SVGEGT. Trimming stripped 6 bases from V and 4 bases from J, with 16 bases between. This CDR3 comprises 15 residues. CDR3 region: CASSLDTSKYNEQFF. DNA of the CDR3: TGTGCCAGCAGCTTAGACACCTCTAAATACAATGAGCAGTTCTTC.

This clonotype was found a few times. The V call is TRBV4-1, the J call TRBJ2-1; TRBD2 matches 8 bases. The ends lost 2 bases at V and 8 bases at J; junction bases unmatched: 11. Germline CDR1 is MGHRA and CDR2 is YSYEKL. The CDR3 is 16 amino acids. The CDR3 DNA is TGCGCCAGCAGCCAACCCGGGACTAGGTTATTAGATGAGCAGTTCTTC. This gives the protein CASSQPGTRLLDEQFF.

CDR3 amino acids: CSAWIRGTYEQYF. In DNA form, the CDR3 reads TGCAGCGCTTGGATCCGGGGTACCTACGAGCAGTACTTC. This sequence joins TRBV29-1 and TRBJ2-7; D is possibly TRBD2 (5 bases). The V end lost 7 bases, the J end lost 2 bases, and 15 bases lay between the germline ends. The V gene's germline CDR1 is SQVTM and CDR2 ANQGSEA. The CDR3 spans 13 residues.

The CDR3 nucleotides are TGTGCCAGCAGCAATTGGGGCCGGGACAGGGGGCTGATCGGCTACACCTTC. Protein sequence: CASSNWGRDRGLIGYTF. This chain uses TRBV21-1 with TRBJ1-2; TRBD1 is taken as the D call from the table, unchecked against the DNA. TRBV21-1 is designated a pseudogene. CDR3 size: 17 residues.

J is TRBJ2-7 and V is TRBV20-1; D might be TRBD2 (5 bases). V was cut by 0 bases and J by 0 bases, with 12 bases left in between. The CDR3 has 15 amino acids. CDR1 and CDR2 from the germline V gene are DFQATT and SNEGSKA (reference sequence). The CDR3 DNA follows: TGCAGTGCTAGAGATGTCCAGCGGTCCTCCTACGAGCAGTACTTC. The encoded protein is CSARDVQRSSYEQYF.